The sequence of this TCR beta chain was determined in a study of T cells after yellow fever vaccination. 5'RACE template switching generated TCR cDNA, adding a universal primer site and UMIs. TCRdb used MiXCR to reprocess the 5' RACE reads, holding one entry per CDR3 protein. The repertoire consists of roughly 100,000 distinct CDR3 sequences, with around 9.8% occurring once and the leading ten covering around 17%. Study findings and constraints: Clonotypes appearing in both CD4 and CD8 compartments existed, and their share was small.

Trimming left V 4 bases short and J 6 bases short, with 11 bases between. This CDR3 is built from 13 residues. Germline V gives CDR1 SGDLS, CDR2 YYNGEE. Specimen: CD8+ T cells not binding an NS4B(214-222) dextramer, sorted from PBMCs, collected roughly 14 days after the first yellow fever vaccination. This chain joins TRBV9 and TRBJ1-5, with D tentatively TRBD1 (6 bases). The receptor comes from a man between 18 and 29 years old who received the YFV17D yellow fever vaccine. The CDR3 reads CASSSGGAQPQHF. CDR3 nucleotide sequence: TGTGCCAGCAGCTCTGGGGGCGCTCAGCCCCAGCATTTT.